What follows is one T cell receptor beta chain and its context. Its specificity is unknown. The repertoire was sequenced with immunoSEQ multiplex PCR; TCRdb's copy has only in-frame clones and lacks some. The sample comprises fewer than 650,000 clones, 60% to 85% of which are singletons, and 10% to 15% rests with the top ten. This specimen comes from a study of shared clonotypes between healthy human individuals. On the study more broadly: Researchers drew samples from two women and a few men aged 18 to 49. Study-wide findings and caveats: Represented diversity, genetic and exposure-history alike, was limited by few donors.

Germline values: CDR1 MDHEN, CDR2 SYDVKM. Trimming took 5 bases from V and 6 from J, leaving 10 bases between them. This CDR3 has 12 residues. The sample taken for sequencing was PBMCs. This TCR was sampled from a middle-aged woman in good health. Some clones in this sample may be carry-over from other donors' samples. The rearrangement links TRBV28 to TRBJ2-5; no reliable D call. The CDR3 is CASSPAEQTQYF. The CDR3 DNA sequence: TGTGCCAGCAGTCCTGCTGAGCAGACCCAGTACTTC.